Each of the 14 T cell receptor beta chains below was sequenced from the same sample in a study of OX40 agonist ivuxolimab in advanced cancers. Libraries were made using the immunoSEQ multiplex PCR assay. TCRdb retrieved this table from immuneACCESS and kept in-frame rearrangements only. Not all clones are present; in checked studies, unresolved V genes account for under half, and no reason is known for the remainder. Counted in this sample were fewer than 55,000 clones; approximately 78% of them appeared once. The top ten clonotypes cover 0.6% to 0.8% of the sample. The sample was CD4+ or CD8+ T cells sorted from blood, taken in a trial of the OX40 agonist ivuxolimab. Source of these receptors: an adult with an advanced solid tumor such as melanoma, head and neck, liver or kidney cancer.

The chain is built from TRBV5-1 and TRBJ1-2; D is perhaps TRBD1 (6 bases). V was pared by 4 bases and J by 3 bases, with 16 bases between. The CDR3 runs to 15 residues. CDR1 is SGHRS, CDR2 YFSETQ, per germline. The CDR3 here is CASSGDNPKYYGYTF. In DNA, the CDR3 is TGCGCCAGCAGCGGGGACAATCCAAAGTACTATGGCTACACCTTC.

This clone was observed a few times. The chain carries TRBV18 and TRBJ1-2, with D unresolved. Trimming pared 8 bases from V and 2 bases from J, leaving 12 bases between. The CDR3 sequence is 13 residues long. Germline assignment: CDR1 KGHSH and CDR2 LQKENI. CDR3 loop: CASVSPTNYGYTF. The CDR3, as DNA: TGTGCCAGCGTCTCCCCGACAAACTATGGCTACACCTTC.

Here the CDR3 reads CASSRGTGAGQPQHF. The DNA for the CDR3 is TGTGCCAGCAGCCGGGGGACGGGTGCCGGGCAGCCCCAGCATTTT. The chain links TRBV5-5 to TRBJ1-5; D might be TRBD1 (5 bases). The CDR3 has 15 amino acids. V lost 4 bases, J lost 7 bases, and 18 bases lay in between. The germline gives CDR1 SGHKS, CDR2 YYEKEE (reference sequence).

A note on this clone: Other nucleotide sequences from this sample produce the same CDR3. V gene TRBV11-2 combines with J gene TRBJ1-2; D remains ambiguous. Germline-derived CDR1 and CDR2 are SGHAT and FQNNGV. The length of the CDR3 is 17 residues. V was cut by 7 bases and J by 1 base, with 22 bases left in between. CDR3 protein: CASTTYRSRVRNYGYTF. DNA for the CDR3: TGTGCCAGCACCACTTACCGTTCTCGGGTCCGTAACTATGGCTACACCTTC. Based on the CDR3 plus reference TRBV11-2 and TRBJ1-2, the full variable domain is EAGVAQSPRYKIIEKRQSVAFWCNPISGHATLYWYQQILGQGPKLLIQFQNNGVVDDSQLPKDRFSAERLKGVDSTLKIQPAKLEDSAVYLCASTTYRSRVRNYGYTFGSGTRLTVV.

The chain carries TRBV6-6 and TRBJ1-1; unclear D gene. The V gene's germline CDR1 is MNHNY and CDR2 SVGAGI (reference sequence). CDR3 length: 16 amino acids. Trimming stripped 5 bases from V and 2 bases from J, with 18 bases between. This CDR3 is CASSPPPSQVNTEAFF. For the CDR3, the DNA is TGTGCCAGCAGTCCCCCTCCCTCGCAGGTCAACACTGAAGCTTTCTTT.

V gene TRBV6-5 combines with J gene TRBJ2-7; D is unresolved. V was cut by 7 bases and J by 4 bases, with 5 bases left in between. The CDR3 contains 10 residues. Germline V lookup: CDR1 MNHEY, CDR2 SVGAGI. In nucleotides, the CDR3 is TGTGCCAGCAATTCATACGAGCAGTACTTC. It codes for CASNSYEQYF.

This clone was recorded once. V and J are TRBV9 and TRBJ2-5; 9 bases agree with TRBD1. Germline loops: CDR1 SGDLS, CDR2 YYNGEE. After removal of 4 bases from V and 2 bases from J, the junction contained 6 bases not matched to a gene. CDR3 size: 15 residues. The CDR3 here is CASSYRDREQETQYF. CDR3 in DNA: TGTGCCAGCAGCTACCGGGACAGGGAACAAGAGACCCAGTACTTC.

This sequence joins TRBV20-1 and TRBJ2-5; no reliable D call. V was pared by 6 bases and J by 5 bases, with 10 bases between. This CDR3 comprises 11 residues. Germline V gene sequence: CDR1 DFQATT, CDR2 SNEGSKA (reference sequence). CDR3 loop: CSARGRETQYF. CDR3 DNA sequence: TGCAGTGCCCGCGGAAGGGAGACCCAGTACTTC.

The chain carries TRBV11-3 and TRBJ1-1; a weak D match, TRBD1 (5 bases). V was pared by 6 bases and J by 1 base, with 9 bases between. CDR1 and CDR2 from the germline V gene are SGHNT and YENEEA. The CDR3 length is 13 residues. CDR3 DNA: TGTGCCAGCAGGTGGGGCTCGAACACTGAAGCTTTCTTT. Translated, it gives CASRWGSNTEAFF. Supplemented by reference TRBV11-3 and TRBJ1-1, the full variable domain reads EAGVVQSPRYKIIEKKQPVAFWCNPISGHNTLYWYLQNLGQGPELLIRYENEEAVDDSQLPKDRFSAERLKGVDSTLKIQPAELGDSAVYLCASRWGSNTEAFFGQGTRLTVV.

The chain joins TRBV2 to TRBJ2-3; perhaps TRBD1 as D (6 bases). The CDR3 totals 15 residues. V dropped 3 bases and J dropped 3 bases, with 13 bases sitting between them. CDR1 and CDR2 from the germline V gene are SNHLY and FYNNEI. The CDR3: CASSDAGEGTDTQYF. In nucleotides, the CDR3 is TGTGCCAGCAGTGATGCAGGGGAAGGTACAGATACGCAGTATTTT.

This clone showed up just a few times. The chain is built from TRBV4-1 and TRBJ1-5, with 11 bases aligning to TRBD1. Germline V lookup: CDR1 MGHRA, CDR2 YSYEKL. This CDR3 region has 17 residues. J gave up 6 bases and V 4 bases, and 11 bases lay outside the gene matches. Written as DNA, the CDR3 is TGCGCCAGCAGCCCCCGGACAGGGGGCGCATTTTTTCAGCCCCAGCATTTT. Residues: CASSPRTGGAFFQPQHF.

V gene TRBV7-3 combines with J gene TRBJ2-1; 10 bases are a match to TRBD2. This CDR3 spans 18 amino acids. Germline V gene data show CDR1 as SGHTA and CDR2 as FQGTGA. J gave up 8 bases and V 2 bases, and 15 bases lay outside the gene matches. CDR3 DNA sequence: TGTGCCAGCAGCTTATTCGCCGGCCCAGCGGGGGGGAGGGATGAGCAGTTCTTC. This translates into CASSLFAGPAGGRDEQFF. Complete variable domain (other parts from reference TRBV7-3 and TRBJ2-1): GAGVSQTPSNKVTEKGKYVELRCDPISGHTALYWYRQSLGQGPEFLIYFQGTGAADDSGLPNDRFFAVRPEGSVSTLKIQRTERGDSAVYLCASSLFAGPAGGRDEQFFGPGTRLTVL.

V and J are TRBV7-8 and TRBJ2-1; TRBD1 might be the D (6 bases). Germline CDR1 reads SGHVS; CDR2 reads FQNEAQ. Trimming stripped 5 bases from V and 0 bases from J, with 11 bases between. This CDR3 has 15 amino acids. The CDR3 sequence is CASSVQGISYNEQFF. DNA of the CDR3: TGTGCCAGCAGCGTGCAGGGGATCTCCTACAATGAGCAGTTCTTC.

The CDR3 here is CASSKGRGWYAGELFF. As DNA, the CDR3 is TGTGCCAGCAGCAAAGGTCGGGGGTGGTATGCCGGGGAGCTGTTTTTT. The V gene is TRBV21-1, the J gene TRBJ2-2; TRBD2, the D gene given by the table, was not confirmed from the DNA. TRBV21-1 is a documented pseudogene. This CDR3 comprises 16 residues.